Listed here are 21 T cell receptor beta chains from one sample, sequenced in a study of regulatory T cells in long-lasting Graves disease. With iRepertoire HTBI primers and Arm-PCR of CDR3 regions, TCR beta libraries were built. TCRdb reprocessed the multiplex PCR reads via MiXCR and lists one record per CDR3 protein. This table holds roughly 700,000 distinct CDR3 sequences, 25% to 35% found once. Time point described: persistent/refractory GD, antithyroid drugs over 5 years with positive TRAb. There was RNA extracted from PBMCs, and the TCR library was made from it. Source: peripheral blood mononuclear cells (PBMCs), taken when the disease was refractory, from a patient treated with antithyroid drugs. The receptor set was obtained from a female donor with Graves disease.

The gene calls are TRBV14 and TRBJ1-1; perhaps TRBD1 as D (5 bases). V was trimmed by 4 bases and J by 4 bases, leaving 13 bases between them. CDR1 is SGHDN, CDR2 FVKESK, per germline. The CDR3 runs to 14 residues. CDR3 DNA sequence: TGTGCCAGCAGCCTGGGGGGTTGGGGCACTGAAGCTTTCTTT. This translates into CASSLGGWGTEAFF.

The chain carries TRBV28 and TRBJ2-7; tentatively, D is TRBD1 (5 bases). This CDR3 has 15 amino acids. Between the trimmed V and J ends, which lost 1 base and 6 bases, there was a span of 16 bases. Germline V gives CDR1 MDHEN, CDR2 SYDVKM. CDR3 DNA sequence: TGTGCCAGCAGTTTATCGATCCAGGGTCCGAGCGAGCAGTACTTC. It yields the protein CASSLSIQGPSEQYF.

The rearrangement joins TRBV25-1 to TRBJ1-5; 10 bases are a match to TRBD1. With V trimmed by 1 base and J by 7 bases, 10 bases remained unmatched. Germline CDR1 reads MGHDK; CDR2 reads SYGVNS. The CDR3 length is 17 residues. The CDR3 DNA reads TGTGCCAGCAGTGAATTGGGTGGGGACAGGGGAAGACAGCCCCAGCATTTT. Its protein is CASSELGGDRGRQPQHF.

This clonotype was counted many times. The rearrangement links TRBV2 to TRBJ1-5; D possibly corresponds to TRBD1 (5 bases). Between the trimmed V and J ends, which lost 3 bases and 5 bases, there was a span of 14 bases. Germline V gene sequence: CDR1 SNHLY, CDR2 FYNNEI. The CDR3 loop spans 15 amino acids. CDR3 sequence (DNA): TGTGCCAGCAGTGAGTGGGGTCAGGGTGATCAGCCCCAGCATTTT. Its translation: CASSEWGQGDQPQHF.

Only a few counts were recorded for this clonotype. V usage is TRBV6-1 and J usage is TRBJ1-2, with 8 positions matching TRBD1. From germline, CDR1 is MNHNS and CDR2 SASEGT. Trimming took 6 bases from V and 4 from J; bases not matched to a gene: 10. CDR3 size: 15 residues. The CDR3 DNA reads as TGTGCCAGCAGACGGACCGCAGGGGGCGGCTATGGCTACACCTTC. It codes for CASRRTAGGGYGYTF.

The V call is TRBV27, the J call TRBJ2-2; D is perhaps TRBD2 (6 bases). Germline loops: CDR1 MNHEY, CDR2 SMNVEV (reference sequence). The CDR3 covers 13 residues. The V and J ends lost 5 bases and 6 bases respectively, with 10 bases between them. CDR3 loop: CASSPRRAGELFF. As DNA, the CDR3 is TGTGCCAGCAGTCCCCGGAGGGCCGGGGAGCTGTTTTTT.

This clonotype was found many times. V usage is TRBV5-1 and J usage is TRBJ1-1; D is uncertain. CDR3 length equals 15 residues. Trimming stripped 0 bases from V and 1 base from J, with 10 bases between. Per the germline V gene, CDR1 is SGHRS and CDR2 is YFSETQ. CDR3 nucleotide sequence: TGCGCCAGCAGCTTGGATGAGACAACGAACACTGAAGCTTTCTTT. Protein: CASSLDETTNTEAFF. The whole variable domain, remainder taken from reference TRBV5-1 and TRBJ1-1, is KAGVTQTPRYLIKTRGQQVTLSCSPISGHRSVSWYQQTPGQGLQFLFEYFSETQRNKGNFPGRFSGRQFSNSRSEMNVSTLELGDSALYLCASSLDETTNTEAFFGQGTRLTVV.

The sample holds many counts of this clonotype. The chain uses TRBV2 and TRBJ1-5; D uncertain. Germline-derived CDR1 and CDR2 are SNHLY and FYNNEI. V was cut by 4 bases and J by 4 bases, with 11 bases left in between. The CDR3 is 14 amino acids. This CDR3 reads CASSVGDGNQPQHF. The CDR3 DNA sequence: TGTGCCAGCAGTGTTGGGGATGGAAATCAGCCCCAGCATTTT.

The chain recombines TRBV5-6 with TRBJ1-5; D gene unclear. V was trimmed by 1 base and J by 0 bases, leaving 14 bases between them. The CDR3 consists of 17 residues. Germline V gene data show CDR1 as SGHDT and CDR2 as YYEEEE. CDR3 sequence (DNA): TGTGCCAGCAGCTTGACAACAGCTTTTTATAGCAATCAGCCCCAGCATTTT. Its translation is CASSLTTAFYSNQPQHF.

The chain carries TRBV19 and TRBJ2-7; TRBD1 matches at 9 bases. The CDR3 length is 15 residues. Looked up from germline, CDR1 is LNHDA and CDR2 is SQIVND (reference sequence). The junction had 9 bases not matched to a gene; V was cut back by 4 bases and J by 5 bases. The CDR3 spells CASSTARDRDHEQYF. The CDR3 DNA follows: TGTGCCAGTAGTACAGCACGGGACAGGGACCACGAGCAGTACTTC.

This CDR3 reads CASSSQGQITGELFF. The CDR3 DNA sequence: TGTGCCAGCAGCTCACAGGGACAGATCACCGGGGAGCTGTTTTTT. The V call is TRBV11-2, the J call TRBJ2-2, with 7 positions matching TRBD1. Trimming removed 4 bases from V and 4 bases from J; junction bases left unmatched: 6. Per germline, CDR1 SGHAT and CDR2 FQNNGV. There are 15 residues in the CDR3.

This clonotype was found a few times. The V gene is TRBV11-2, the J gene TRBJ1-1, with D perhaps matching TRBD1 (6 bases). CDR3 length: 14 residues. Trimming pared 4 bases from V and 1 base from J, leaving 10 bases between. Germline values: CDR1 SGHAT, CDR2 FQNNGV. The CDR3 coding sequence is TGTGCCAGCAGCTCGGGACATAAGAACACTGAAGCTTTCTTT. This codes for CASSSGHKNTEAFF.

The genes are TRBV20-1 and TRBJ2-7; 10 nucleotides line up with TRBD1. J was trimmed by 5 bases and V by 1 base; bases with no gene match: 14. The CDR3 contains 17 residues. Looked up from germline, CDR1 is DFQATT and CDR2 is SNEGSKA (reference sequence). CDR3 residues: CSARASRTGGVINEQYF. Here the CDR3 DNA reads TGCAGTGCTAGAGCTTCTCGGACAGGGGGGGTAATTAACGAGCAGTACTTC.

This chain links TRBV6-1 with TRBJ1-2; D uncertain. This CDR3 has 11 amino acids. Per the germline V gene, CDR1 is MNHNS and CDR2 is SASEGT. The germline V and J ends were trimmed by 10 bases and 5 bases, with 11 bases remaining between them. Here the CDR3 reads CATADVYGYTF. CDR3 nucleotide sequence: TGTGCCACCGCGGACGTATATGGCTACACCTTC.

This clonotype has a handful of counts. The chain carries TRBV15 and TRBJ1-1, with D tentatively TRBD1 (5 bases). The CDR3 length is 14 residues. Germline V CDR1 and CDR2: LNHNV, YYDKDF (reference sequence). V was cut by 1 base and J by 6 bases, with 12 bases left in between. CDR3 region: CATSRVGRDAEAFF. CDR3 nucleotides: TGTGCCACCAGCAGAGTAGGGAGGGACGCTGAAGCTTTCTTT.

A few counts support this clonotype. The gene calls are TRBV2 and TRBJ1-5; D may be TRBD1 (6 bases). V was shortened by 5 bases and J by 2 bases, with 10 bases between the two germline ends. The CDR3 is 14 amino acids. Germline CDR1 and CDR2: SNHLY and FYNNEI. The CDR3: CASSNRDGNQPQHF. CDR3 DNA: TGTGCCAGCAGTAACAGGGATGGCAATCAGCCCCAGCATTTT.

This clonotype was counted at least ten times. The chain employs TRBV12-3 or TRBV12-4 and TRBJ2-7; 8 nucleotides align to TRBD2. The CDR3 is made up of 15 amino acids. Unmatched junction bases numbered 4, after V lost 3 bases and J lost 0 bases. CDR3 sequence: CASSFAAGGSYEQYF. The CDR3 nucleotides read TGTGCCAGCAGTTTTGCTGCGGGGGGCTCCTACGAGCAGTACTTC.

This clonotype was observed at least ten times. The chain joins TRBV11-2 to TRBJ2-5, with 9 bases aligning to TRBD1. The CDR3 length is 14 residues. Germline values: CDR1 SGHAT, CDR2 FQNNGV. J was trimmed by 0 bases and V by 7 bases; bases with no gene match: 3. The CDR3 loop is CASTGTGYQETQYF. CDR3 nucleotides: TGTGCCAGCACCGGGACAGGGTACCAAGAGACCCAGTACTTC. Based on the CDR3 plus reference TRBV11-2 and TRBJ2-5, the full variable domain is EAGVAQSPRYKIIEKRQSVAFWCNPISGHATLYWYQQILGQGPKLLIQFQNNGVVDDSQLPKDRFSAERLKGVDSTLKIQPAKLEDSAVYLCASTGTGYQETQYFGPGTRLLVL.

The rearrangement uses TRBV15 and TRBJ1-6; D is unresolved. V lost 0 bases and J 10 bases, leaving 13 bases between the germline ends. The CDR3 length is 15 residues. CDR1 LNHNV and CDR2 YYDKDF come from the germline V gene (reference sequence). This CDR3 is CATSRDPAVRSPLHF. DNA for the CDR3: TGTGCCACCAGCAGAGATCCTGCCGTACGATCACCCCTCCACTTT.

This clonotype has ten or more counts. This chain joins TRBV27 and TRBJ1-6; D might be TRBD1 (5 bases). V was cut by 2 bases and J by 8 bases, with 19 bases left in between. Per the germline V gene, CDR1 is MNHEY and CDR2 is SMNVEV (reference sequence). The CDR3 consists of 17 residues. CDR3 nucleotide sequence: TGTGCCAGCAGTTTAAGGCAGGGCTTAAAAAGGGATTCACCCCTCCACTTT. It encodes CASSLRQGLKRDSPLHF.

About this clonotype: Sequence at one end of the junction differs from germline and may be a read error. The gene calls are TRBV5-1 and TRBJ2-5; D is perhaps TRBD1 or TRBD2 (5 bases each). Germline CDR1 reads SGHRS; CDR2 reads YFSETQ. CDR3 length equals 15 residues. This CDR3 is CAGSLAGRGSETQYF. For the CDR3, the DNA is TGCGCCGGCAGCTTGGCAGGGAGAGGGTCAGAGACCCAGTACTTC.